A single sample is the source of the 3 T cell receptor beta chains below, sequenced in a study of cytomegalovirus exposure and HLA in healthy donors. Primers for the PCR totalled 60 Vbeta and 13 Jbeta. TCRdb's copy holds only in-frame clones and misses some; the assay was immunoSEQ multiplex PCR. The sample has 150,000 to 180,000 clones, over 70% seen once. Specimen: PBMCs. All receptors derive from a man aged 25-45 years in good health and CMV-seronegative.

This chain links TRBV28 with TRBJ2-1; perhaps TRBD1 as D (8 bases). The germline V gene encodes CDR1 MDHEN and CDR2 SYDVKM. Deletions cut 6 bases from V and 3 bases from J, with 21 bases between. The CDR3 length is 17 residues. CDR3 nucleotide sequence: TGTGCCAGCAGGCAGGGGGCGGGGGCGGGCGTCTACAATGAGCAGTTCTTC. Its protein product is CASRQGAGAGVYNEQFF.

The chain uses TRBV29-1 and TRBJ2-5; 7 nucleotides align to TRBD2. V lost 7 bases and J lost 1; bases outside the gene matches: 12. Germline assignment: CDR1 SQVTM and CDR2 ANQGSEA. This CDR3 comprises 15 residues. The CDR3 nucleotides read TGCAGCGCGCCGCCAGGCGGGGGACCCCAAGAGACCCAGTACTTC. Protein sequence: CSAPPGGGPQETQYF.

V and J are TRBV5-8 and TRBJ2-3; possibly TRBD2 for D (6 bases). There are 17 residues in the CDR3. V shed 3 bases and J shed 0 bases, with 17 bases lying between them. The germline CDR1 and CDR2 sequences are SGHTS and YDEGEE. The CDR3 DNA is TGTGCCAGCAGCTCGGGGGATTCCGGGGCTAGCACAGATACGCAGTATTTT. Its protein product is CASSSGDSGASTDTQYF.